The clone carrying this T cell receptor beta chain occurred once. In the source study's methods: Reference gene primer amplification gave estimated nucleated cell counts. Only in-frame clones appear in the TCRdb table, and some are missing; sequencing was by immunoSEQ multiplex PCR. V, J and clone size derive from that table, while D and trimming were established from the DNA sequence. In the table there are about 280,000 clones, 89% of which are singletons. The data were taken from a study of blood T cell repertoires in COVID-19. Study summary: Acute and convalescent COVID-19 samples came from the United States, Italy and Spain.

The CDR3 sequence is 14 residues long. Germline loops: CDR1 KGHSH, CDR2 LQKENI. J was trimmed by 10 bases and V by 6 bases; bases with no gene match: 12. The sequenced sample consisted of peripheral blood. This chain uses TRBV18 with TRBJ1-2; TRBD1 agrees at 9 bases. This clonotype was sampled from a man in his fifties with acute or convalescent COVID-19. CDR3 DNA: TGTGCCAGCTCTCCCGGACAGGGGAGGGTCAACTACACCTTC. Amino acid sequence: CASSPGQGRVNYTF.